The 20 T cell receptor beta chains listed next were all sequenced from one sample in a study of beta chain features in type 1 diabetes. These receptors have no known antigen. Expressed TCRB transcripts got sequenced, as all isolated RNA was reverse transcribed. Sequenced by immunoSEQ multiplex PCR; TCRdb stores in-frame clones only, minus some. This table has under 200,000 clones, 10% appearing once. Study results and limitations: Type 1 diabetes patients had moderately but significantly shorter TCRB CDR3s in all four CD4+ subsets.

Sequences were obtained from central memory CD4+ T cells from blood. These TCRs come from a man younger than 40 with type 1 diabetes.

The CDR3 protein is CASSSSGGLQETQYF. The CDR3, as DNA: TGTGCCAGCAGCTCTAGCGGGGGGCTCCAGGAGACCCAGTACTTC. The V call is TRBV5-4, the J call TRBJ2-5; TRBD2 matches at 11 bases. The CDR3 contains 15 residues. Unmatched junction bases numbered 6, after V lost 3 bases and J lost 5 bases. Germline lookup yields CDR1 SGHNT and CDR2 YYREEE (reference sequence).

The chain recombines TRBV7-2 with TRBJ1-5, with 7 bases fitting TRBD1. The length of the CDR3 is 13 residues. The V gene end was trimmed by 6 bases and the J gene end by 6 bases; junction bases not matched to a gene: 5. Germline V gene lookup returns CDR1 SGHTA and CDR2 FQGNSA. The CDR3 protein is CASSDREGQPQHF. CDR3 nucleotide sequence: TGTGCCAGCAGTGACAGGGAAGGTCAGCCCCAGCATTTT.

This clone was detected a few times. This rearrangement joins TRBV5-6 to TRBJ1-1, with D unresolved. Germline loops: CDR1 SGHDT, CDR2 YYEEEE. V was pared by 0 bases and J by 3 bases, with 12 bases between. The CDR3 totals 15 residues. The CDR3 nucleotides read TGTGCCAGCAGCTTGGTCCCAGGAGGGCACACTGAAGCTTTCTTT. Its protein product is CASSLVPGGHTEAFF.

This chain links TRBV27 with TRBJ2-7; 10 bases are shared with TRBD1. The CDR3 totals 16 residues. CDR1 and CDR2 (germline): MNHEY, SMNVEV (reference sequence). After removal of 2 bases from V and 5 bases from J, the junction contained 9 bases not matched to a gene. The CDR3 DNA is TGTGCCAGCAGTTTAGGAGTGGGACAGGGGTTCCACGAGCAGTACTTC. Translating gives CASSLGVGQGFHEQYF.

CDR3 loop: CASSLRLAGVSETQYF. The DNA for the CDR3 is TGTGCCAGCAGTTTGAGACTAGCGGGAGTCTCTGAGACCCAGTACTTC. The chain carries TRBV7-9 and TRBJ2-5; TRBD2 matches 12 bases. The CDR3 is made up of 16 amino acids. From germline, CDR1 is SEHNR and CDR2 FQNEAQ (reference sequence). Trimming took 6 bases from V and 5 from J; bases not matched to a gene: 10.

This clone showed up just a few times. The V and J genes are TRBV28 and TRBJ2-7, with 11 bases matching TRBD2. Germline values: CDR1 MDHEN, CDR2 SYDVKM. The ends lost 2 bases at V and 6 bases at J; junction bases unmatched: 9. The CDR3 runs 16 residues. The CDR3, as DNA: TGTGCCAGCAGTTTAACTAGCGGGAGAACTTTCGCCGAGCAGTACTTC. Its translation: CASSLTSGRTFAEQYF.

This clone was seen a few times. This sequence joins TRBV19 and TRBJ2-1; possible D gene TRBD2, 5 bases. The CDR3 sequence is 14 residues long. Germline CDR1 is LNHDA and CDR2 is SQIVND (reference sequence). V was trimmed by 6 bases and J by 1 base, leaving 10 bases between them. The CDR3 region is CASRAAQSYNEQFF. The CDR3 region has the DNA TGTGCCAGTAGAGCGGCGCAGTCCTACAATGAGCAGTTCTTC.

This clone has more than one count but fewer than ten. The gene calls are TRBV6-5 and TRBJ2-7; 9 bases agree with TRBD1. The CDR3 extends over 14 amino acids. V gave up 5 bases and J gave up 8 bases; unmatched junction bases: 10. From germline, CDR1 is MNHEY and CDR2 SVGAGI. CDR3 in amino acids: CASSRSGQGSQQYF. CDR3 nucleotides: TGTGCCAGCAGTAGATCGGGACAGGGTTCACAGCAGTACTTC.

This clone was observed a few times. This rearrangement joins TRBV9 to TRBJ2-1; 12 bases map to TRBD1. Germline CDR1 and CDR2: SGDLS and YYNGEE. This CDR3 contains 15 residues. Losses at the gene ends were 0 bases for V and 8 bases for J; bases not matched to a gene: 3. CDR3 DNA sequence: TGTGCCAGCAGCGTAGCCGGGACAGGGGGCCATGAGCAGTTCTTC. Protein sequence: CASSVAGTGGHEQFF.

This clone was seen a handful of times. This chain's CDR3 is CASSLEQRFTDTQYF. CDR3 coding DNA: TGTGCCAGCAGCTTAGAACAAAGATTTACAGATACGCAGTATTTT. The chain joins TRBV7-8 to TRBJ2-3, with D unclear. Trimming removed 1 base from V and 3 bases from J, with 11 bases in between. This CDR3 has 15 residues. Germline V gene sequence: CDR1 SGHVS, CDR2 FQNEAQ.

This clone turned up a few times. The chain carries TRBV7-3 and TRBJ2-5, with TRBD2 matching 15 bases. J gave up 1 base and V 5 bases, and 5 bases lay outside the gene matches. CDR3 length equals 17 residues. Germline V gene sequence: CDR1 SGHTA, CDR2 FQGTGA. For the CDR3, the DNA is TGTGCCAGCAGCCCTGGGACTAGCGGGAGGACCCAAGAGACCCAGTACTTC. Its protein is CASSPGTSGRTQETQYF.

The chain uses TRBV2 and TRBJ2-5; 8 nucleotides agree with TRBD2. V shed 6 bases and J 1 base; nucleotides not matched to a gene: 4. The CDR3 sequence is 14 residues long. CDR1 is SNHLY and CDR2 is FYNNEI in the germline V gene. The CDR3 is CASSGRVFQETQYF. The CDR3 bases are TGTGCCAGCAGCGGGAGGGTGTTCCAAGAGACCCAGTACTTC.

This clone has more than one count but fewer than ten. The V and J genes are TRBV9 and TRBJ2-7, with TRBD1 matching 11 bases. The V segment lost 0 bases and the J segment 5 bases; nucleotides outside the gene matches: 4. CDR3 length equals 15 residues. Germline CDR1 SGDLS, CDR2 YYNGEE. CDR3 protein: CASSVGGTGGNEQYF. The CDR3 region has the DNA TGTGCCAGCAGCGTAGGGGGGACAGGGGGTAACGAGCAGTACTTC.

This clone was counted between two and nine times. This chain links TRBV15 with TRBJ2-6; no firm D call. V lost 5 bases and J 4 bases, leaving 9 bases between the germline ends. CDR3 length: 14 residues. Germline CDR1 LNHNV, CDR2 YYDKDF (reference sequence). This CDR3 is CATSGRVGANVLTF. The CDR3 nucleotides read TGTGCCACCAGCGGCCGTGTGGGGGCCAACGTCCTGACTTTC.

This clone came up a few times. The chain uses TRBV5-4 and TRBJ1-4; D is perhaps TRBD1 (6 bases). The germline gives CDR1 SGHNT, CDR2 YYREEE (reference sequence). This CDR3 contains 13 residues. With 3 bases removed from V and 12 bases from J, the gap between germline ends came to 15 bases. The CDR3, as DNA: TGTGCCAGCAGCTCCCGAGGGGGAAGCCAACTGTTTTTT. As protein: CASSSRGGSQLFF.

The rearrangement uses TRBV5-5 and TRBJ1-1; unclear D gene. This CDR3 has 15 amino acids. Germline lookup yields CDR1 SGHKS and CDR2 YYEKEE (reference sequence). The germline V and J ends were trimmed by 1 base and 3 bases, with 13 bases remaining between them. The CDR3 DNA is TGTGCCAGCAGCTTGTCGTTCTACGGGGACACTGAAGCTTTCTTT. It codes for CASSLSFYGDTEAFF.

This clone occurred a few times. The chain combines TRBV4-1 with TRBJ2-1; 7 bases match TRBD2. Per germline, CDR1 MGHRA and CDR2 YSYEKL. The V and J ends lost 3 bases and 9 bases, in that order; junction bases with no gene match: 14. The CDR3 runs 16 residues. The CDR3 DNA follows: TGCGCCAGCAGCCAGGAGTGGGCTAGCGGCGGGTCTGAGCAGTTCTTC. Amino acids: CASSQEWASGGSEQFF.

A few counts support this clone. The chain has TRBV25-1 and TRBJ1-1, with 9 bases matching TRBD1. This CDR3 comprises 12 residues. In germline, CDR1 is MGHDK, CDR2 SYGVNS. V dropped 8 bases and J dropped 3; count of bases not matched to a gene: 1. CDR3 sequence (DNA): TGTGCCAGCGACAGGGGGGACACTGAAGCTTTCTTT. Its translation: CASDRGDTEAFF.

The V and J genes are TRBV7-9 and TRBJ2-6, with D possibly being TRBD1 (5 bases). Germline assignment: CDR1 SEHNR and CDR2 FQNEAQ (reference sequence). V lost 7 bases and J 4 bases, leaving 17 bases between the germline ends. CDR3 length: 16 amino acids. As DNA, the CDR3 is TGTGCCAGCACCAAAGGGGTGGCTGGAGGGGCCAACGTCCTGACTTTC. Protein: CASTKGVAGGANVLTF.

This clone turned up a few times. As DNA, the CDR3 is TGCGCCAGCAGCTTAATAGCGGGACCAGAGACCCAGTACTTC. It is translated as CASSLIAGPETQYF. The chain combines TRBV5-1 with TRBJ2-5; 8 bases line up with TRBD2. Trimming at V came to 2 bases and at J to 4 bases, leaving 4 bases not matched to a gene. This CDR3 has 14 residues. CDR1 is SGHRS and CDR2 is YFSETQ in the germline V gene.